The 5 T cell receptor beta chains below come from one sample, sequenced in a study of cytomegalovirus exposure and HLA in healthy donors. Primers included in the PCR were 60 Vbeta and 13 Jbeta primers. Repertoires were generated with immunoSEQ multiplex PCR, while TCRdb's copy carries only in-frame clones and drops some. This table has about 120,000 clones, 77% appearing once. Sequencing input: PBMCs. The receptors come from a man aged 35-49 years in good health and CMV-seropositive.

This clone was counted a single time. This chain joins TRBV5-1 and TRBJ2-1, with TRBD2 as a possible D gene (5 bases). Germline V gives CDR1 SGHRS, CDR2 YFSETQ. The CDR3 has 13 residues. Deletions cut 4 bases from V and 8 bases from J, with 13 bases between. The CDR3 here is CASSPPGSDEQFF. The CDR3 coding sequence is TGCGCCAGCAGCCCGCCGGGGTCGGATGAGCAGTTCTTC.

The count of this clone is one. Germline and junction disagree at one end, which may indicate a read error. Written as DNA, the CDR3 is TGTGCCACCAGCAGTCTAAGCAACAGGGGCTTAGCCAAAAACAGTCAGTACTTC. The encoded protein is CATSSLSNRGLAKNSQYF. V is TRBV15 and J is TRBJ2-4, with 7 bases fitting TRBD1. The CDR3 consists of 18 residues. The V gene's germline CDR1 is LNHNV and CDR2 YYDKDF (reference sequence).

The chain carries TRBV28 and TRBJ2-7, with D uncertain. The CDR3 runs to 13 residues. Trimming removed 3 bases from V and 3 bases from J, with 9 bases in between. From germline, CDR1 is MDHEN and CDR2 SYDVKM. Here the CDR3 DNA reads TGTGCCAGCAGTTTGAGTCTAAGCTACGAGCAGTACTTC. Amino acid sequence: CASSLSLSYEQYF.

This chain uses TRBV5-6 with TRBJ2-2, with a possible D match to TRBD1 (6 bases). Germline V gives CDR1 SGHDT, CDR2 YYEEEE. Trimming shortened V by 2 bases and J by 4 bases, and 15 bases separated the two germline ends. The CDR3 runs to 16 residues. CDR3 sequence reads: CASSFFGDIGTGELFF. The CDR3 nucleotides are TGTGCCAGCAGCTTTTTTGGGGACATAGGCACCGGGGAGCTGTTTTTT. Full variable domain (rest looked up from reference TRBV5-6 and TRBJ2-2): DAGVTQSPTHLIKTRGQQVTLRCSPKSGHDTVSWYQQALGQGPQFIFQYYEEEERQRGNFPDRFSGHQFPNYSSELNVNALLLGDSALYLCASSFFGDIGTGELFFGEGSRLTVL.

The chain combines TRBV19 with TRBJ2-1; 7 positions match TRBD1. Germline CDR1 is LNHDA and CDR2 is SQIVND (reference sequence). The CDR3 length is 15 residues. J gave up 7 bases and V 4 bases, and 10 bases lay outside the gene matches. The CDR3: CASSTRQGQGNEQFF. The CDR3 nucleotides are TGTGCCAGTAGTACGCGACAGGGCCAGGGGAATGAGCAGTTCTTC. Full variable domain (outside the CDR3, taken from reference TRBV19 and TRBJ2-1): DGGITQSPKYLFRKEGQNVTLSCEQNLNHDAMYWYRQDPGQGLRLIYYSQIVNDFQKGDIAEGYSVSREKKESFPLTVTSAQKNPTAFYLCASSTRQGQGNEQFFGPGTRLTVL.